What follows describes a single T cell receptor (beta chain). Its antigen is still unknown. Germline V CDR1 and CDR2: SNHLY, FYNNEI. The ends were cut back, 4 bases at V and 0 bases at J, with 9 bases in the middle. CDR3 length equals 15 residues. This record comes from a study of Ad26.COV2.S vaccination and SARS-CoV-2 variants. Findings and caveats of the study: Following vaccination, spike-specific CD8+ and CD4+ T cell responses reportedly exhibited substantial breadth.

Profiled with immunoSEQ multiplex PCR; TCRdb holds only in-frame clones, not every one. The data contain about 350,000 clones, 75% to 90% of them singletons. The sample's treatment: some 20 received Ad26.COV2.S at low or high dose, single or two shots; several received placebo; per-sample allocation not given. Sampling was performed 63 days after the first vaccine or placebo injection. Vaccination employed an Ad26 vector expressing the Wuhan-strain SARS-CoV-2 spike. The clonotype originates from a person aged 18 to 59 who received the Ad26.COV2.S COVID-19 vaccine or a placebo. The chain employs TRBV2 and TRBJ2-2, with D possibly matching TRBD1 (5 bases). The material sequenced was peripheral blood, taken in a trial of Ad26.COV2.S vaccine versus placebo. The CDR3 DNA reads TGTGCCAGCAGTGCAAGGACAACGAACACCGGGGAGCTGTTTTTT. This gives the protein CASSARTTNTGELFF. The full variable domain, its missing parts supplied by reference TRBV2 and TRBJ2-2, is EPEVTQTPSHQVTQMGQEVILRCVPISNHLYFYWYRQILGQKVEFLVSFYNNEISEKSEIFDDQFSVERPDGSNFTLKIRSTKLEDSAMYFCASSARTTNTGELFFGEGSRLTVL.